These 22 T cell receptor beta chains share one sample of origin, sequenced in a study of shared clonotypes between healthy human individuals. TCRdb keeps only in-frame clones here, not all; method: immunoSEQ multiplex PCR. The table records 2 million to 2.5 million clones, around 93% of them present only once. The naive CD8 population came from CD45RO-negative cells selected for CCR7, without terminally differentiated effector memory CD45RA+ cells. What was sequenced was naive CD8+ T cells from PBMCs. These receptors were taken from a man between 18 and 29 years old in good health. Some clones in this sample may be carry-over from other donors' samples.

The V call is TRBV7-7, the J call TRBJ2-6; D not certain. The CDR3 spans 15 residues. Germline V lookup: CDR1 SSHAT, CDR2 FNYEAQ (reference sequence). V lost 4 bases, J lost 0 bases, and 7 bases lay in between. CDR3: CASSSGPSGANVLTF. The CDR3 nucleotides are TGTGCCAGCAGCTCCGGTCCCTCTGGGGCCAACGTCCTGACTTTC.

The V gene is TRBV11-3, the J gene TRBJ2-1; 7 nucleotides match TRBD2. The ends lost 5 bases at V and 7 bases at J; junction bases unmatched: 2. Germline V gene data show CDR1 as SGHNT and CDR2 as YENEEA. This CDR3 contains 12 residues. In DNA, the CDR3 is TGTGCCAGCAGCCAGCGGGGAAATGAGCAGTTCTTC. Protein product: CASSQRGNEQFF.

The genes are TRBV28 and TRBJ2-1, with 11 bases matching TRBD2. The CDR3 is made up of 21 amino acids. V lost 6 bases, J lost 3 bases, and 22 bases stayed unmatched. Germline CDR1 MDHEN, CDR2 SYDVKM. CDR3 amino acids: CASRNRAYGTSGPPGYNEQFF. CDR3 in DNA: TGTGCCAGCAGGAATAGGGCCTACGGGACTAGCGGACCTCCGGGCTACAATGAGCAGTTCTTC.

Comments on this clone: The sample contains more than one DNA sequence encoding this CDR3. V and J are TRBV28 and TRBJ2-7, with TRBD1 identical over 7 bases. This CDR3 is built from 12 residues. In germline, CDR1 is MDHEN, CDR2 SYDVKM. The V gene end was trimmed by 3 bases and the J gene end by 7 bases; junction bases not matched to a gene: 3. CDR3: CASSFDRAEQYF. The CDR3 DNA follows: TGTGCCAGCAGTTTCGACAGGGCTGAGCAGTACTTC.

The rearrangement links TRBV7-2 to TRBJ2-1; D uncertain. The CDR3 runs to 16 residues. V lost 0 bases and J 4 bases, leaving 13 bases between the germline ends. CDR1 is SGHTA, CDR2 FQGNSA, per germline. CDR3 loop: CASSLAAATPYNEQFF. The CDR3 nucleotides read TGTGCCAGCAGCTTAGCGGCGGCTACCCCTTACAATGAGCAGTTCTTC.

This chain joins TRBV5-1 and TRBJ2-4; TRBD1 matches 8 bases. CDR1 is SGHRS, CDR2 YFSETQ, per germline. The CDR3 is 12 residues long. J was trimmed by 8 bases and V by 4 bases; bases with no gene match: 2. The CDR3 DNA reads as TGCGCCAGCAGCGGACAGGGTGACATTCAGTACTTC. Encoded protein: CASSGQGDIQYF.

V and J are TRBV25-1 and TRBJ1-1; TRBD1 aligns across 9 bases. Germline V lookup: CDR1 MGHDK, CDR2 SYGVNS. The V gene end was trimmed by 3 bases and the J gene end by 1 base; junction bases not matched to a gene: 9. CDR3 length: 17 amino acids. CDR3 in amino acids: CASSDFLTGQGNTEAFF. In DNA, the CDR3 is TGTGCCAGCAGTGATTTCCTAACGGGACAGGGGAACACTGAAGCTTTCTTT.

The genes are TRBV13 and TRBJ2-5; TRBD1 might be the D (6 bases). CDR3 length: 14 residues. CDR1 and CDR2 (germline): PRHDT, FYEKMQ (reference sequence). Trimming left V 2 bases short and J 1 base short, with 8 bases between. The CDR3 DNA follows: TGTGCCAGCAGCTTACCAGGGGCCCAAGAGACCCAGTACTTC. Protein sequence: CASSLPGAQETQYF.

The sample holds a few counts of this clone. This chain links TRBV9 with TRBJ1-2; D is possibly TRBD1 (6 bases). Germline CDR1 SGDLS, CDR2 YYNGEE. V lost 3 bases and J 2 bases, leaving 11 bases between the germline ends. This CDR3 has 14 amino acids. The CDR3 region has the DNA TGTGCCAGCAGCGACTTGACAGGAAACTATGGCTACACCTTC. As protein: CASSDLTGNYGYTF.

This clone was seen a single time. V usage is TRBV27 and J usage is TRBJ1-1, with D maybe TRBD1 (6 bases). CDR1 is MNHEY, CDR2 SMNVEV, per germline (reference sequence). Trimming took 5 bases from V and 6 from J, leaving 22 bases between them. CDR3 length equals 16 residues. The CDR3 sequence is CASSNGDLGRGPEAFF. CDR3 coding DNA: TGTGCCAGCAGTAATGGGGACTTGGGCAGGGGCCCTGAAGCTTTCTTT.

This chain uses TRBV19 with TRBJ2-7; D might be TRBD1 (5 bases). Trimming pared 1 base from V and 4 bases from J, leaving 8 bases between. CDR3 length: 13 residues. Germline values: CDR1 LNHDA, CDR2 SQIVND (reference sequence). CDR3 amino acids: CASSIGQKYEQYF. DNA of the CDR3: TGTGCCAGTAGTATAGGACAGAAGTACGAGCAGTACTTC.

The chain joins TRBV7-2 to TRBJ2-7; 7 nucleotides line up with TRBD2. Germline CDR1 and CDR2: SGHTA and FQGNSA. This CDR3 comprises 17 residues. The trim removed 5 bases at V and 0 bases at J, leaving 13 bases unmatched. This chain's CDR3 is CASSHNDVSGYSYEQYF. The CDR3, as DNA: TGTGCCAGCAGCCATAACGACGTTAGCGGGTACTCCTACGAGCAGTACTTC.

This rearrangement joins TRBV10-1 to TRBJ1-3; TRBD1 is a possible D gene (6 bases). Trimming took 5 bases from V and 4 from J, leaving 12 bases between them. This CDR3 contains 14 residues. Germline V gene data show CDR1 as WNHNN and CDR2 as SYGVQD (reference sequence). This CDR3 is CASSPTGIGNTIYF. CDR3 nucleotide sequence: TGCGCCAGCAGTCCCACAGGGATCGGAAACACCATATATTTT.

On this clone itself: Other DNA sequences in this specimen translate into the identical CDR3. The gene calls are TRBV2 and TRBJ2-2, with TRBD2 as a possible D gene (5 bases). Trimming left V 4 bases short and J 5 bases short, with 8 bases between. The V gene's germline CDR1 is SNHLY and CDR2 FYNNEI. The CDR3 has 13 amino acids. The CDR3 DNA is TGTGCCAGCAGTGTTCGGGGTACCGGGGAGCTGTTTTTT. Its translation: CASSVRGTGELFF.

This chain joins TRBV15 and TRBJ2-5; 8 positions agree with TRBD1. Germline CDR1 and CDR2: LNHNV and YYDKDF (reference sequence). The CDR3 consists of 15 residues. Germline trimming cut 5 bases from V and 1 base from J; bases unmatched to any gene: 6. The CDR3 region is CATSRTGNGQETQYF. The CDR3 DNA sequence: TGTGCCACCAGCCGGACAGGGAATGGCCAAGAGACCCAGTACTTC.

The chain links TRBV5-1 to TRBJ2-7, with D possibly being TRBD1 (6 bases). Per germline, CDR1 SGHRS and CDR2 YFSETQ. The germline V and J ends were trimmed by 1 base and 2 bases, with 10 bases remaining between them. This CDR3 has 14 amino acids. The CDR3 spells CASSLKQGPYEQYF. In nucleotides, the CDR3 is TGCGCCAGCAGCTTGAAACAGGGCCCCTACGAGCAGTACTTC.

The chain joins TRBV7-8 to TRBJ2-7, with D uncertain. Germline CDR1 is SGHVS and CDR2 is FQNEAQ. V lost 5 bases and J 6 bases, leaving 14 bases between the germline ends. This CDR3 is built from 13 residues. CDR3 coding DNA: TGTGCCAGCAGCGCAGCCGGCCTCTTCGAGCAGTACTTC. Residues: CASSAAGLFEQYF.

The gene calls are TRBV2 and TRBJ2-7; 10 bases map to TRBD1. The CDR3 is 15 residues long. The germline gives CDR1 SNHLY, CDR2 FYNNEI. Trimming removed 5 bases from V and 4 bases from J; junction bases left unmatched: 8. The DNA of the CDR3 is TGTGCCAGCAGTATGCCGGGACAGGGGCAATACGAGCAGTACTTC. Residues: CASSMPGQGQYEQYF.

This chain uses TRBV7-9 with TRBJ2-7, with 8 bases identical to TRBD1. The germline gives CDR1 SEHNR, CDR2 FQNEAQ (reference sequence). Germline trimming cut 7 bases from V and 3 bases from J; bases unmatched to any gene: 14. The CDR3 is 16 amino acids. This CDR3 reads CASTFGSDRGNYEQYF. The CDR3 DNA follows: TGTGCCAGCACCTTTGGGAGCGACAGGGGAAACTACGAGCAGTACTTC.

This chain connects TRBV10-3 to TRBJ2-3; D gene ambiguous. Germline values: CDR1 ENHRY, CDR2 SYGVKD. The CDR3 is 15 amino acids. The V gene lost 5 bases and the J gene lost 2 bases, with 14 bases spanning the gap. In nucleotides, the CDR3 is TGTGCCATCAGTCGGCTCGACACCCCCACAGATACGCAGTATTTT. It translates to CAISRLDTPTDTQYF.

Details on this clone: Within the sample, other DNA sequences also encode this same CDR3. The chain employs TRBV18 and TRBJ2-7, with TRBD1 matching over 7 bases. The CDR3 runs 14 residues. In germline, CDR1 is KGHSH, CDR2 LQKENI. V lost 0 bases and J lost 3; bases outside the gene matches: 2. This CDR3 is CASSPPGQFYEQYF. The CDR3 coding sequence is TGTGCCAGCTCACCACCGGGACAGTTCTACGAGCAGTACTTC.

The V gene is TRBV6-5, the J gene TRBJ2-7, with D unclear. V was pared by 9 bases and J by 5 bases, with 20 bases between. Germline loops: CDR1 MNHEY, CDR2 SVGAGI. This CDR3 region has 14 residues. The CDR3 DNA sequence: TGTGCCAGTACCCCGGTTCGAGGTGGGGACGAGCAGTACTTC. Protein product: CASTPVRGGDEQYF.